Listed below are T cell receptor beta chains from one sample, sequenced in a study of OX40 agonist ivuxolimab in advanced cancers. Assay: immunoSEQ multiplex PCR; the TCRdb copy retains only in-frame clones and omits some. Seen here are around 70,000 clones, roughly four fifths observed once, and the top ten hold approximately 5%. Sequencing used CD4+ or CD8+ T cells sorted from blood, obtained in a trial of the OX40 agonist ivuxolimab. These receptors were obtained from an adult with an advanced solid tumor such as melanoma, head and neck, liver or kidney cancer. The CDR3 runs from the conserved cysteine through the conserved F or W.

v_gene	len	j_gene	CDR3aa
TRBV6-5	13	TRBJ1-1	CASRAQGRTEAFF
TRBV28	13	TRBJ2-7	CASSLLAGFEQYF
TRBV7-9	15	TRBJ2-1	CASSDRGFTYNEQFF
TRBV4-1	15	TRBJ2-3	CAVRTSPLGADTQYF
TRBV28	13	TRBJ1-5	CASADQLRQPQHF
TRBV5-4	16	TRBJ2-5	CASSGSPRASQETQYF
TRBV5-4	14	TRBJ2-1	CASSLETGVREQFF
TRBV7-9	14	TRBJ2-1	CASSWTSGYNEQFF
TRBV28	16	TRBJ2-1	CASRADSMPSYNEQFF
TRBV15	13	TRBJ1-4	CATRPQPNEKLFF
TRBV7-9	13	TRBJ2-7	CASSLEGLGEQYF
TRBV5-1	13	TRBJ1-1	CASSYGGNTEAFF
TRBV18	16	TRBJ1-5	CASSPPGQGGNQPQHF
TRBV6-5	14	TRBJ2-1	CASRGLAFPSGQFF
TRBV5-4	16	TRBJ2-5	CASSLGGAQKRETQYF
TRBV28	13	TRBJ2-1	CASSLIRYNEQFF
TRBV4-1	15	TRBJ2-7	CASSRDSTGAWEQYF
TRBV4-2	18	TRBJ2-7	CASSLRTSEKIYSYEQYF
TRBV4-3	15	TRBJ1-6	CASSQNRGGDSPLHF
TRBV18	15	TRBJ2-1	CASSGDRAGSNEQFF
TRBV5-6	13	TRBJ2-7	CASSEDNSYEQYF
TRBV9	15	TRBJ2-3	CASSAGFFSGDTQYF
TRBV5-6	13	TRBJ2-1	CASSLAGVGEQFF
TRBV27	14	TRBJ2-3	CASSLSASTDTQYF
TRBV27	13	TRBJ1-2	CASSRFINYGYTF
TRBV2	15	TRBJ2-5	CASSGQGAGFETQYF
TRBV28	14	TRBJ2-5	CASSYGQARETQYF
TRBV7-6	15	TRBJ2-5	CASSWTSGSSETQYF
TRBV28	12	TRBJ2-7	CASSLRGPDKYF